This T cell receptor beta chain was observed in a study of post-analysis software for immune sequencing data. The TCR beta cDNA libraries contained unique molecular identifiers. T cells numbering about 0.95 to 10 million gave rise to a few hundred thousand cDNA molecules. TCRdb re-called the PCR reads through MiXCR, storing one row per CDR3 protein. The sample holds 380,000 or so distinct CDR3 sequences, around a third seen once. Remarks on this clonotype: The antigen remains undetermined.

The V segment lost 0 bases and the J segment 10 bases; nucleotides outside the gene matches: 6. Germline CDR1 DFQATT, CDR2 SNEGSKA (reference sequence). This CDR3 is built from 15 residues. Broader study findings: Samples prepared in the same batch strongly co-clustered by F measure. In patients, roughly five TRBV segments were more frequent than in controls, with TRBV5-6, TRBV5-1 and TRBV20-1 among them.

The TCR sequence derives from a girl between 10 and 17 years old with multiple sclerosis. V gene TRBV20-1 combines with J gene TRBJ1-6; 10 bases line up with TRBD1. Sequenced: blood. CDR3 sequence (DNA): TGCAGTGCTAGAGAAGGGACAGGGGATAGATCACCCCTCCACTTT. It codes for CSAREGTGDRSPLHF.